What follows is one T cell receptor (beta chain) and its context. The sample belongs to a study of T cell changes during pregnancy in multiple sclerosis. TCRdb's table, derived via immunoSEQ multiplex PCR, lists solely in-frame clones and lacks some. The top ten clones hold 0.9% to 0.95% of a sample with 90,000 to 95,000 clones, more than 85% of them seen once. The CDR3 is 17 amino acids. The germline V gene encodes CDR1 SQVTM and CDR2 ANQGSEA. V was pared by 3 bases and J by 1 base, with 21 bases between. The genes are TRBV29-1 and TRBJ1-2; D is unresolved. This TCR came from a female donor with multiple sclerosis, enrolled in a pregnancy study. The sequenced sample was peripheral blood, obtained before pregnancy. The CDR3 coding sequence is TGCAGCGTTGATCGCCCCTTAGCAGCCGAGGATAACTATGGCTACACCTTC. Translating it yields CSVDRPLAAEDNYGYTF.